Listed below are T cell receptor beta chains from one sample, sequenced in a study of T-cell memory formation after mild COVID-19. TCRdb recomputed calls from the 5' RACE reads with MiXCR, one row per CDR3 protein. This sample has around 200,000 distinct CDR3 sequences, with around 15% found just once. Sequenced input: PBMCs or a T cell subset sorted from them (not recorded which). These receptors all come from an adult woman who had mild COVID-19 (a few samples of this study predate the infection). Cell type and time point are not known. Both conserved end residues are part of each CDR3. D genes are given only for firm matches. A row's size may be missing; if present it is once, few, many or a size class.

cdr3_aa,cdr3_nt,d_call,j_call,v_call,clone_size
CASSWSGGQTEAFF,TGCGCCAGCAGTTGGTCCGGGGGGCAAACTGAAGCTTTCTTT,-,TRBJ1-1,TRBV5-1,many
CVISEGTDTQYF,TGTGTCATCAGTGAGGGCACAGATACGCAGTATTTT,-,TRBJ2-3,TRBV10-3,-
CAWTPKVGQGRVGYTF,TGTGCCTGGACCCCAAAGGTGGGCCAGGGGCGTGTTGGCTACACCTTC,-,TRBJ1-2,TRBV30,few
CSASLNNEQFF,TGCAGTGCTAGTCTCAACAATGAGCAGTTCTTC,-,TRBJ2-1,TRBV20-1,few
CASSYESSYNEQFF,TGTGCCAGCAGTTACGAGAGCTCCTACAATGAGCAGTTCTTC,-,TRBJ2-1,TRBV6-5,many
CASSLTETGVSGELFF,TGTGCCAGCAGCTTAACCGAGACAGGGGTATCCGGGGAGCTGTTTTTT,TRBD1,TRBJ2-2,TRBV5-5,-
CASSQAGDRAYF,TGTGCCAGCAGCCAGGCGGGGGACAGGGCGTACTTC,TRBD1,TRBJ2-7,TRBV3-1,few
CSARPGLPREQFF,TGCAGTGCTAGACCTGGACTCCCAAGGGAGCAGTTCTTC,-,TRBJ2-1,TRBV20-1,-
CASSLDGTEAFF,TGCGCCAGCAGCTTGGACGGCACTGAAGCTTTCTTT,-,TRBJ1-1,TRBV5-1,-
CASSLDGRAGGYEQYF,TGTGCCAGCAGCTTAGATGGTCGAGCGGGGGGTTACGAGCAGTACTTC,TRBD2,TRBJ2-7,TRBV11-2,few
CASLRVDSGGNNEQFF,TGTGCCAGCCTCCGGGTGGATAGCGGGGGGAACAATGAGCAGTTCTTC,TRBD2,TRBJ2-1,TRBV7-9,-
CASSPNYLGTTYNEQFF,TGTGCCAGCAGCCCCAACTACCTCGGGACCACCTACAATGAGCAGTTCTTC,-,TRBJ2-1,TRBV4-2,-